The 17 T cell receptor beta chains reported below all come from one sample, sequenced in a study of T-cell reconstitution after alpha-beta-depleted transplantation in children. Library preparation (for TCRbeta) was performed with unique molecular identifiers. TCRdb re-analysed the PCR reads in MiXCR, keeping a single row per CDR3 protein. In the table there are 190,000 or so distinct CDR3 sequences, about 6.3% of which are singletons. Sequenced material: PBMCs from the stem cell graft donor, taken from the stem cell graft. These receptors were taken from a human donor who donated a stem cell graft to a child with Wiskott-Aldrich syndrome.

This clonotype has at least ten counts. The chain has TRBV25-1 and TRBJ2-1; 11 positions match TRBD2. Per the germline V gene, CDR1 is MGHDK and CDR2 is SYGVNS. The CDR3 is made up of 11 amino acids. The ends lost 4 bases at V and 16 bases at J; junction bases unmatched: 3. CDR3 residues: CASSAGLAVFF. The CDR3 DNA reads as TGTGCCAGCAGTGCGGGACTAGCGGTTTTCTTC.

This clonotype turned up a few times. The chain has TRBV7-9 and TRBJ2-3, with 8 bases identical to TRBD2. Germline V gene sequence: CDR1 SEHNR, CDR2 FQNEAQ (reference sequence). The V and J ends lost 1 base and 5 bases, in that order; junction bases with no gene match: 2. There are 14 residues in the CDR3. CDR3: CASSLGLAKDTQYF. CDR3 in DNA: TGTGCCAGCAGCTTAGGACTAGCGAAAGATACGCAGTATTTT.

This CDR3 is CASTEPGELGGQYF. CDR3 DNA: TGTGCCAGTACCGAACCTGGGGAACTAGGAGGGCAGTACTTC. This rearrangement joins TRBV19 to TRBJ2-7; tentatively, D is TRBD2 (5 bases). Germline V gene sequence: CDR1 LNHDA, CDR2 SQIVND (reference sequence). Trimming removed 7 bases from V and 9 bases from J, with 22 bases in between. This CDR3 spans 14 amino acids.

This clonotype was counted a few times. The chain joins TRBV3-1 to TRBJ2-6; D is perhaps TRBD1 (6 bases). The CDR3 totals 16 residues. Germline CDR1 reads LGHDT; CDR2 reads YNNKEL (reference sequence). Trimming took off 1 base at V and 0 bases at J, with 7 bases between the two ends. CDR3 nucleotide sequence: TGTGCCAGCAGCCAAGTAGGGGGCTCTGGGGCCAACGTCCTGACTTTC. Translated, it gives CASSQVGGSGANVLTF.

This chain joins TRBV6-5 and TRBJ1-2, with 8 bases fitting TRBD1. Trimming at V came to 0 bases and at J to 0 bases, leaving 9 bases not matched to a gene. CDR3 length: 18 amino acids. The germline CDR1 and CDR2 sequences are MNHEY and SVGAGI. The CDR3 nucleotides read TGTGCCAGCAGTTACTCAGCGGGGACAGGACTACCTAACTATGGCTACACCTTC. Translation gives CASSYSAGTGLPNYGYTF.

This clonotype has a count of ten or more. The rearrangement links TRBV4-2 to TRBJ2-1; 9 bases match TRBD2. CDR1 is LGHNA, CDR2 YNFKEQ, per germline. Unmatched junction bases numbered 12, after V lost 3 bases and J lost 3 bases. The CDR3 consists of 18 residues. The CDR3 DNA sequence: TGTGCCAGCAGCCATTACACCTTTAGCGGGGGACGCTACAATGAGCAGTTCTTC. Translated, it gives CASSHYTFSGGRYNEQFF.

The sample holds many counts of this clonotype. Here the CDR3 reads CASSLGGRGGQETQYF. In nucleotides, the CDR3 is TGCGCCAGCAGCTTGGGCGGGCGAGGGGGCCAAGAGACCCAGTACTTC. The V and J genes are TRBV5-1 and TRBJ2-5, with a tentative D call TRBD1 (6 bases). The CDR3 sequence is 16 residues long. Germline V gene data show CDR1 as SGHRS and CDR2 as YFSETQ. Trimming stripped 0 bases from V and 1 base from J, with 13 bases between.

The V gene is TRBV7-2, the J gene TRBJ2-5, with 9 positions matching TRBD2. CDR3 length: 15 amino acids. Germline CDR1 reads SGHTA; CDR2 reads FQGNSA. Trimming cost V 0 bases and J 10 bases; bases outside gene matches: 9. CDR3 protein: CASSLAKKRGAGQYF. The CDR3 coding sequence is TGTGCCAGCAGCTTAGCGAAGAAGCGGGGGGCGGGCCAGTACTTC.

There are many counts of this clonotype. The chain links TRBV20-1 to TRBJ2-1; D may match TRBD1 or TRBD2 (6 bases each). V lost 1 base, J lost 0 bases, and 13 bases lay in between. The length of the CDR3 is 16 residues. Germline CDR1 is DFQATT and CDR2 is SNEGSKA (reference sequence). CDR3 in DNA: TGCAGTGCTAGAGCCCCGGGGGCGAGCTCCTACAATGAGCAGTTCTTC. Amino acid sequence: CSARAPGASSYNEQFF.

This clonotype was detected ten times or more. The CDR3 protein is CASSLGQGEGYTF. In DNA form, the CDR3 reads TGTGCCAGCAGTTTAGGTCAGGGCGAGGGCTACACCTTC. The V call is TRBV12-3 or TRBV12-4, the J call TRBJ1-2; D perhaps matches TRBD1 (5 bases). The ends were cut back, 1 base at V and 8 bases at J, with 11 bases in the middle. The CDR3 loop spans 13 amino acids.

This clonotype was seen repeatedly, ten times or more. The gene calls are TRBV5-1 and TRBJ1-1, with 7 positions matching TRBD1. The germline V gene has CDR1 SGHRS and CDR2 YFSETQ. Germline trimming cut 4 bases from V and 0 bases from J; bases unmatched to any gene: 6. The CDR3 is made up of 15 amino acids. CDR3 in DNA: TGCGCCAGCAGCATGACAGGGCAGGTGAACACTGAAGCTTTCTTT. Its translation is CASSMTGQVNTEAFF.

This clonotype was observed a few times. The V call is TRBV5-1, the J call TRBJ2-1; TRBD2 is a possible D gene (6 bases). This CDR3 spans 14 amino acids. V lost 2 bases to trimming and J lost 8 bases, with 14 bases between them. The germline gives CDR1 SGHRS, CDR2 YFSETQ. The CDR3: CASSFGGSVDEQFF. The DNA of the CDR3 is TGCGCCAGCAGCTTCGGGGGAAGCGTGGATGAGCAGTTCTTC.

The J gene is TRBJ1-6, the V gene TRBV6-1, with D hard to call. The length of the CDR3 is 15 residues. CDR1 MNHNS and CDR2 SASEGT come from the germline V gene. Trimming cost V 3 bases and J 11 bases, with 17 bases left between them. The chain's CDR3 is CASSDLSFAQAPLHF. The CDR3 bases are TGTGCCAGCAGTGACTTATCATTCGCCCAAGCACCCCTCCACTTT.

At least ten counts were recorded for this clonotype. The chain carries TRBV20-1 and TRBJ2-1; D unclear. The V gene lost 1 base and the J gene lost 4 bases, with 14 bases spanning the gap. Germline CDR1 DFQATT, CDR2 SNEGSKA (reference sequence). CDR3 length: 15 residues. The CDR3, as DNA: TGCAGTGCTAGAGGCGTTTTGTCAGCGTACAATGAGCAGTTCTTC. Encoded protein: CSARGVLSAYNEQFF.

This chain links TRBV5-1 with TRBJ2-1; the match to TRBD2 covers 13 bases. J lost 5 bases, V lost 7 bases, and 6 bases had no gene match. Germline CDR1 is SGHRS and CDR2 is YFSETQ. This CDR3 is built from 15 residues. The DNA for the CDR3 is TGCGCCAGCGACACCGGACTAGCGGGGGACAATGAGCAGTTCTTC. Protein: CASDTGLAGDNEQFF.

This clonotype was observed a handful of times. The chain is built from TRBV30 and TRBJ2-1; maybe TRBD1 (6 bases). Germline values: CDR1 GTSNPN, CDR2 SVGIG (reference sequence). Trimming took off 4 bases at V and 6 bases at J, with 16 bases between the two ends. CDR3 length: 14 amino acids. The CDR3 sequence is CAWTMGAGINEQFF. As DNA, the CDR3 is TGTGCCTGGACGATGGGGGCAGGGATCAATGAGCAGTTCTTC.

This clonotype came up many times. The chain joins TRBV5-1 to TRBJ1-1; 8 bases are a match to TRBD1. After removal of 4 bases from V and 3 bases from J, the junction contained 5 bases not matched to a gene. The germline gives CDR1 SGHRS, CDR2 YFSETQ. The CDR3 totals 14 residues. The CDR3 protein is CASSGRGLDTEAFF. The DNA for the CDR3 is TGCGCCAGCAGCGGCAGGGGGCTGGACACTGAAGCTTTCTTT.